The source of this T cell receptor beta chain is a study of blood T cell repertoires in COVID-19. The overall study: Researchers got acute and convalescent COVID-19 samples from the United States, Italy and Spain. PBMCs, B-cell-depleted T cells, or T cells provided the cDNA or gDNA that made up the material.

From germline, CDR1 is KGHDR and CDR2 SFDVKD. This CDR3 region has 18 residues. With 4 bases removed from V and 6 bases from J, the gap between germline ends came to 23 bases. Original data processing: Quantification of nucleated cells was approximated via reference gene primer amplification. Produced via immunoSEQ multiplex PCR; TCRdb's table is partial and in-frame only. That table supplies the V and J calls and clone size; D and trimming were determined from the DNA. The sample holds just over 650,000 clones, about nine tenths seen once. The rearrangement joins TRBV24-1 to TRBJ2-2; D is possibly TRBD1 (6 bases). The receptor's source is a woman in her late teens or twenties with acute or convalescent COVID-19. Sequencing was done on a sample of peripheral blood. The CDR3 bases are TGTGCCACCAGTGACTCCCTCTATACAGGGATCCGTCCCGGGGAGCTGTTTTTT. Its translation is CATSDSLYTGIRPGELFF.